This TCR beta chain appears in the sequencing data of a study of blood T cell repertoires in COVID-19. The CDR3 extends over 16 amino acids. CDR1 SGHRS and CDR2 YFSETQ come from the germline V gene. Trimming cost V 4 bases and J 3 bases, with 16 bases left between them. Sequencing was performed with immunoSEQ multiplex PCR; in TCRdb, only in-frame clones are kept and a portion is missing. This sample yields 200,000 to 250,000 clones, of which about nine tenths are seen a single time; about 2.4% belongs to the top ten. The sequence was collected from a young woman who had recovered from COVID-19. The chain has TRBV5-1 and TRBJ1-4; D perhaps matches TRBD1 (5 bases). The sample consisted of PBMCs or T cells enriched from blood (not recorded which). DNA of the CDR3: TGCGCCAGCAGCCCGGGGGGTCAGGGAGCTAATGAAAAACTGTTTTTT. This gives the protein CASSPGGQGANEKLFF.